The T cell receptor (beta chain) described here comes from a study of T cell clonality in common variable immunodeficiency. Libraries were prepared by immunoSEQ multiplex PCR; TCRdb keeps only in-frame clonotypes and omits some of them. The table lists 50,000 to 65,000 clones, no singletons, with roughly 0.83% in the top ten. The study, taken as a whole, reports: Compared with healthy controls, CVID subjects showed increased TCRbeta clonality, mostly in about a third.

The CDR3 totals 10 residues. Per germline, CDR1 GTSNPN and CDR2 SVGIG (reference sequence). Trimming pared 7 bases from V and 6 bases from J, leaving 9 bases between. Patients and controls were mostly of Caucasian heritage. This clone was detected ten times or more. Its target is not known. Read data end 3 residues before the CDR3 end; the end is taken from the germline J gene. This clonotype originated in a person aged 18 to 70 in good health. This rearrangement joins TRBV30 to TRBJ1-2; D remains ambiguous. Sequencing was done on a sample of peripheral blood mononuclear cells. The CDR3 protein is CASLSHGYTF. The covered CDR3 bases are TGTGCCTCACTATCACATGGC.